The 15 T cell receptor beta chains below come from one sample, sequenced in a study of blood T cell repertoires in COVID-19. Repertoires were generated with immunoSEQ multiplex PCR, while TCRdb's copy carries only in-frame clones and drops some. The sample includes 200,000 to 250,000 clones, 70% to 85% of them seen just once. The sequencing sample was made of PBMCs or T cells enriched from blood (not recorded which). Receptor source: a woman aged 55 to 70 who had recovered from COVID-19.

V is TRBV11-2 and J is TRBJ2-5, with D maybe TRBD1 (6 bases). The germline V and J ends were trimmed by 5 bases and 2 bases, with 15 bases remaining between them. CDR3 size: 15 residues. Germline CDR1 SGHAT, CDR2 FQNNGV. The CDR3 bases are TGTGCCAGCAGCCAGGGGAACAGAGTTCAAGAGACCCAGTACTTC. Translating gives CASSQGNRVQETQYF. The whole variable domain, filled in from reference TRBV11-2 and TRBJ2-5, reads EAGVAQSPRYKIIEKRQSVAFWCNPISGHATLYWYQQILGQGPKLLIQFQNNGVVDDSQLPKDRFSAERLKGVDSTLKIQPAKLEDSAVYLCASSQGNRVQETQYFGPGTRLLVL.

The J gene is TRBJ1-3, the V gene TRBV19; 8 bases match TRBD1. The V gene's germline CDR1 is LNHDA and CDR2 SQIVND (reference sequence). J lost 0 bases, V lost 6 bases, and 7 bases had no gene match. The CDR3 extends over 16 amino acids. The CDR3 nucleotides read TGTGCCAGTAGACCGACAGGGGTTTTCTCTGGAAACACCATATATTTT. It is translated as CASRPTGVFSGNTIYF.

This clone came up many times. The chain combines TRBV9 with TRBJ1-4, with D possibly matching TRBD1 (6 bases). With 3 bases removed from V and 6 bases from J, the gap between germline ends came to 21 bases. The V gene's germline CDR1 is SGDLS and CDR2 YYNGEE. This CDR3 has 17 residues. The CDR3 bases are TGTGCCAGCAGCGCGACCCCCAGGGGTATTGTCGATGAAAAACTGTTTTTT. It specifies CASSATPRGIVDEKLFF.

The V gene is TRBV6-1, the J gene TRBJ2-5; D gene ambiguous. Germline V gene sequence: CDR1 MNHNS, CDR2 SASEGT. The CDR3 sequence is 15 residues long. The V gene lost 2 bases and the J gene lost 1 base, with 11 bases spanning the gap. CDR3 amino acids: CASSEMSTVQETQYF. CDR3 DNA: TGTGCCAGCAGTGAAATGAGTACAGTCCAAGAGACCCAGTACTTC.

This clone was seen more than once but under ten times. The chain carries TRBV7-2 and TRBJ1-4, with 8 bases that match TRBD1. The ends lost 3 bases at V and 8 bases at J; junction bases unmatched: 8. The germline V gene encodes CDR1 SGHTA and CDR2 FQGNSA. The CDR3 consists of 15 residues. CDR3 bases: TGTGCCAGCAGCTTCCGGCAGGGGGCGGGGGAAAAACTGTTTTTT. It yields the protein CASSFRQGAGEKLFF.

The chain recombines TRBV5-1 with TRBJ2-1, with 7 bases identical to TRBD2. The CDR3 loop spans 12 amino acids. J lost 6 bases, V lost 5 bases, and 2 bases had no gene match. Germline assignment: CDR1 SGHRS and CDR2 YFSETQ. The CDR3 region is CASRLAANEQFF. DNA for the CDR3: TGCGCCAGCAGGCTAGCGGCCAATGAGCAGTTCTTC.

This clone is a singleton in its sample. This chain uses TRBV5-1 with TRBJ1-3, with D tentatively TRBD1 (5 bases). Trimming left V 1 base short and J 0 bases short, with 11 bases between. CDR3 length: 16 residues. Germline assignment: CDR1 SGHRS and CDR2 YFSETQ. The CDR3: CASSLYGAYSGNTIYF. CDR3 in DNA: TGCGCCAGCAGCTTGTATGGGGCTTACTCTGGAAACACCATATATTTT.

V gene TRBV2 combines with J gene TRBJ1-1, with D unclear. Germline assignment: CDR1 SNHLY and CDR2 FYNNEI. Trimming removed 3 bases at V and 8 bases at J, with 7 bases between. This CDR3 is built from 11 residues. This CDR3 reads CASSDRREAFF. The CDR3 DNA reads TGTGCCAGCAGTGACCGGCGGGAAGCTTTCTTT. Filled out from reference TRBV2 and TRBJ1-1, the complete variable domain reads EPEVTQTPSHQVTQMGQEVILRCVPISNHLYFYWYRQILGQKVEFLVSFYNNEISEKSEIFDDQFSVERPDGSNFTLKIRSTKLEDSAMYFCASSDRREAFFGQGTRLTVV.

This clone was detected once. The chain recombines TRBV6-2 or TRBV6-3 with TRBJ1-2; D possibly corresponds to TRBD1 (5 bases). The germline V and J ends were trimmed by 6 bases and 3 bases, with 11 bases remaining between them. The CDR3 sequence is 13 residues long. Germline CDR1 is MNHEY and CDR2 is SVGEGT. The CDR3 nucleotides read TGTGCCAGCAGCTTAACAGGAGACTATGGCTACACCTTC. Its protein product is CASSLTGDYGYTF.

This chain connects TRBV4-2 to TRBJ2-1; 10 nucleotides match TRBD2. After removal of 1 base from V and 0 bases from J, the junction contained 3 bases not matched to a gene. The CDR3 is 17 amino acids. Germline lookup yields CDR1 LGHNA and CDR2 YNFKEQ. The CDR3 sequence is CASSQGASGSSYNEQFF. The CDR3 nucleotides are TGTGCCAGCAGCCAAGGGGCTAGCGGGAGCTCCTACAATGAGCAGTTCTTC.

The genes are TRBV4-3 and TRBJ1-3, with D possibly matching TRBD1 (5 bases). Per germline, CDR1 LGHNA and CDR2 YSLEER. CDR3 length: 17 residues. V lost 0 bases and J lost 0, with 12 bases in between. CDR3 nucleotides: TGCGCCAGCAGCCAAGACAGGGCCGGGCTCTCTGGAAACACCATATATTTT. Translated: CASSQDRAGLSGNTIYF.

This clone was counted only a few times. The chain recombines TRBV7-8 with TRBJ1-3; D is unclear. The V end was cut by 5 bases, the J end by 0 bases, with 14 bases between. The CDR3 loop spans 16 amino acids. Germline CDR1 reads SGHVS; CDR2 reads FQNEAQ. CDR3 sequence reads: CASSPPGRPSGNTIYF. In DNA form, the CDR3 reads TGTGCCAGCAGCCCTCCGGGGAGGCCCTCTGGAAACACCATATATTTT. Complete variable domain (other parts from reference TRBV7-8 and TRBJ1-3): GAGVSQSPRYKVAKRGQDVALRCDPISGHVSLFWYQQALGQGPEFLTYFQNEAQLDKSGLPSDRFFAERPEGSVSTLKIQRTQQEDSAVYLCASSPPGRPSGNTIYFGEGSWLTVV.

This clone was counted ten times or more. The CDR3 protein is CASSWGLAPTRSSYNEQFF. The DNA for the CDR3 is TGTGCCAGCAGCTGGGGACTAGCGCCTACCCGGAGCTCCTACAATGAGCAGTTCTTC. The rearrangement links TRBV11-2 to TRBJ2-1; 10 nucleotides agree with TRBD2. The CDR3 consists of 19 residues. Per the germline V gene, CDR1 is SGHAT and CDR2 is FQNNGV. The ends lost 4 bases at V and 0 bases at J; junction bases unmatched: 12.

This clone was counted between two and nine times. In DNA, the CDR3 is TGTGCCAGCAGCTTAGAGGGTGGCTCTGCCTACGAGCAGTACTTC. As protein: CASSLEGGSAYEQYF. The chain couples TRBV7-3 to TRBJ2-7; possibly TRBD2 for D (5 bases). The CDR3 has 15 residues. V was clipped by 2 bases and J by 2 bases, with 13 bases between them. Germline lookup yields CDR1 SGHTA and CDR2 FQGTGA.

This sequence joins TRBV20-1 and TRBJ1-4, with D unclear. Germline CDR1 and CDR2: DFQATT and SNEGSKA (reference sequence). V shed 3 bases and J shed 7 bases, with 6 bases lying between them. The CDR3 has 11 amino acids. CDR3 in DNA: TGCAGTGCTAGCCCCGGTGAAAAACTGTTTTTT. It translates to CSASPGEKLFF.